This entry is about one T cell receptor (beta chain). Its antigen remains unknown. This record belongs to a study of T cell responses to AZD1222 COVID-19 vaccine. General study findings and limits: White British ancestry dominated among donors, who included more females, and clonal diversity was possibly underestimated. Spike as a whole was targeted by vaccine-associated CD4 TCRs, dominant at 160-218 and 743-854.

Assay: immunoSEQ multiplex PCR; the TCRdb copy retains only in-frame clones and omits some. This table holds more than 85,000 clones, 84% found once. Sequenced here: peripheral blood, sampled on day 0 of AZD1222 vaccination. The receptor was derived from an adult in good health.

The chain's CDR3 is CSVLGQTSSYEQYF. The CDR3 DNA is TGCAGCGTGTTGGGACAGACTAGCTCCTACGAGCAGTACTTC. The chain recombines TRBV29-1 with TRBJ2-7; possibly TRBD1 for D (7 bases). CDR1 SQVTM and CDR2 ANQGSEA come from the germline V gene. Trimming removed 6 bases at V and 0 bases at J, with 15 bases between. This CDR3 region has 14 residues.